This paragraph covers one TCR beta chain sequence. This record belongs to a study of blood T cell repertoires in COVID-19. The overall study: Spain, Italy and the United States supplied samples that represented acute and convalescent COVID-19. Nucleic acid was either cDNA or gDNA, and it came from T cells, B-cell-depleted T cells, or PBMCs.

Per the authors' pipeline: How many nucleated cells were present was estimated from reference gene primer amplification. The protocol was immunoSEQ multiplex PCR, while the TCRdb copy is restricted to in-frame clones and leaves out a portion. The V and J calls and clone size were taken over from that table, and D and trimming were inferred from the DNA. Here the sample spans approximately 300,000 clones, over 70% being singletons. CDR3 size: 15 residues. Germline V gene lookup returns CDR1 SGHTS and CDR2 YDEGEE. The V end was cut by 4 bases, the J end by 4 bases, with 17 bases between. The sample consisted of peripheral blood. The chain uses TRBV5-8 and TRBJ1-1; D is perhaps TRBD1 (5 bases). The sequence was obtained from a woman between 50 and 59 years old with acute or convalescent COVID-19. CDR3 loop: CASSHTDPRVTEAFF. CDR3 nucleotides: TGTGCCAGCAGCCATACAGACCCCAGGGTCACTGAAGCTTTCTTT.